The 3 T cell receptor beta chains below all came from one sample that was sequenced in a study of blood T cell repertoires in COVID-19. Libraries were prepared by immunoSEQ multiplex PCR; TCRdb keeps only in-frame clonotypes and omits some of them. This sample has just over 300,000 clones, with 75% to 90% found just once. Sequencing input: PBMCs or T cells enriched from blood (not recorded which). The receptors were gathered from a woman aged 40 to 50 who had recovered from COVID-19.

The V gene is TRBV7-2, the J gene TRBJ2-1; 7 bases agree with TRBD2. CDR3 length equals 17 residues. CDR1 is SGHTA, CDR2 FQGNSA, per germline. Trimming removed 0 bases from V and 7 bases from J; junction bases left unmatched: 12. In nucleotides, the CDR3 is TGTGCCAGCAGCTTAGCGGAATTGTGGCGGGAGAGAAATGAGCAGTTCTTC. Translating gives CASSLAELWRERNEQFF. Complete variable domain (other parts from reference TRBV7-2 and TRBJ2-1): GAGVSQSPSNKVTEKGKDVELRCDPISGHTALYWYRQSLGQGLEFLIYFQGNSAPDKSGLPSDRFSAERTGGSVSTLTIQRTQQEDSAVYLCASSLAELWRERNEQFFGPGTRLTVL.

The J gene is TRBJ1-1, the V gene TRBV6-5, with D possibly TRBD1 on 6 matching bases. Between the trimmed V and J ends, which lost 2 bases and 0 bases, there was a span of 7 bases. The germline gives CDR1 MNHEY, CDR2 SVGAGI. The CDR3 extends over 14 amino acids. CDR3 nucleotides: TGTGCCAGCAGTTACCACAGGGTGAACACTGAAGCTTTCTTT. It translates to CASSYHRVNTEAFF.

The V call is TRBV7-2, the J call TRBJ2-1; 7 nucleotides agree with TRBD1. Germline V gene sequence: CDR1 SGHTA, CDR2 FQGNSA. There are 16 residues in the CDR3. The V gene end was trimmed by 4 bases and the J gene end by 9 bases; junction bases not matched to a gene: 15. CDR3 in DNA: TGTGCCAGCAGCTCCGGTTGGGGCAGGGGGACAAGTGAGCAGTTCTTC. Residues: CASSSGWGRGTSEQFF.